A single T cell receptor beta chain is shown here with its context. There are 15 residues in the CDR3. V was pared by 0 bases and J by 9 bases, with 5 bases of the junction left unmatched. CDR1 and CDR2 from the germline V gene are MNHNS and SASEGT. Only in-frame clones appear in the TCRdb table, and some are missing; sequencing was by immunoSEQ multiplex PCR. This table holds over 150,000 clones, approximately 90% found once. The sample comes from a study of T cell responses to AZD1222 COVID-19 vaccine. The origin of this receptor is an adult in good health. The sample in question was peripheral blood, obtained on day 0 of AZD1222 vaccination. The chain has TRBV6-1 and TRBJ2-1, with TRBD2 matching 10 bases. The CDR3 DNA follows: TGTGCCAGCAGTGAAGCTAGCGGGGGGCAGGGTGAGCAGTTCTTC. Its translation is CASSEASGGQGEQFF.